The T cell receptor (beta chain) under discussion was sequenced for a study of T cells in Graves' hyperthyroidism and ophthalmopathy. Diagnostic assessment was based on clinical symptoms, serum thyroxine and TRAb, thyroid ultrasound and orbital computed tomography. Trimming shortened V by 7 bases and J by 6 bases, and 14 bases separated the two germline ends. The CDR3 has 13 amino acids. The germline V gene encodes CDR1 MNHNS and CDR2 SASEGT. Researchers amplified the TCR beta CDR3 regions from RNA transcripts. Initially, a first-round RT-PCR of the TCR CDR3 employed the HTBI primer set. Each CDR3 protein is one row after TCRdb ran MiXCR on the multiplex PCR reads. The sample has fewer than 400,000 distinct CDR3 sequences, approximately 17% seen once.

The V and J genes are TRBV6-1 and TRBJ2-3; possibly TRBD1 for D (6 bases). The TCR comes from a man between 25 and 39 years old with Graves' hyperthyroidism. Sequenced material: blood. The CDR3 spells CASIPGQGDTQYF. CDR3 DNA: TGTGCCAGCATCCCGGGACAAGGTGATACGCAGTATTTT.